The 15 T cell receptor beta chains below were found in one sample sequenced in a study of T cell changes during pregnancy in multiple sclerosis. The data were produced by immunoSEQ multiplex PCR, yet TCRdb's version contains in-frame clones alone and is incomplete. Of approximately 70,000 clones listed, more than 90% are singletons. This specimen was peripheral blood, taken in the third trimester of pregnancy. The receptors were sampled from a female donor with multiple sclerosis, enrolled in a pregnancy study.

The chain carries TRBV18 and TRBJ2-7; 7 bases match TRBD1. Trimming removed 1 base from V and 3 bases from J; junction bases left unmatched: 9. This CDR3 comprises 16 residues. The germline CDR1 and CDR2 sequences are KGHSH and LQKENI. CDR3 in DNA: TGTGCCAGCTCACCACTCGTTTCGACAGGGAACTACGAGCAGTACTTC. Residues: CASSPLVSTGNYEQYF.

This rearrangement joins TRBV7-2 to TRBJ2-7, with 11 nucleotides matching TRBD2. The ends lost 5 bases at V and 2 bases at J; junction bases unmatched: 11. The V gene's germline CDR1 is SGHTA and CDR2 FQGNSA. This CDR3 is built from 17 residues. CDR3 nucleotides: TGTGCCAGCAGCCCACCCCCTCTAGCGGGAGGCCCCTACGAGCAGTACTTC. It translates to CASSPPPLAGGPYEQYF.

This chain connects TRBV5-1 to TRBJ1-1; 7 bases map to TRBD1. The V gene end was trimmed by 1 base and the J gene end by 5 bases; junction bases not matched to a gene: 11. The CDR3 sequence is 16 residues long. Per the germline V gene, CDR1 is SGHRS and CDR2 is YFSETQ. CDR3 amino acids: CASSLMAGGGRTEAFF. DNA of the CDR3: TGCGCCAGCAGCTTGATGGCAGGGGGAGGTAGAACTGAAGCTTTCTTT.

This chain links TRBV4-1 with TRBJ2-1; 8 bases align to TRBD2. The CDR3 contains 16 residues. Looked up from germline, CDR1 is MGHRA and CDR2 is YSYEKL. The junction had 7 bases not matched to a gene; V was cut back by 3 bases and J by 3 bases. The CDR3 protein is CASSHGSGRDYNEQFF. In DNA form, the CDR3 reads TGCGCCAGCAGCCACGGAAGCGGGAGAGACTACAATGAGCAGTTCTTC.

V is TRBV19 and J is TRBJ2-2, with 7 bases matching TRBD2. Unmatched junction bases numbered 9, after V lost 4 bases and J lost 7 bases. Germline values: CDR1 LNHDA, CDR2 SQIVND (reference sequence). The CDR3 is 15 amino acids. This CDR3 reads CASSKSGKRSGELFF. The CDR3 nucleotides are TGTGCCAGTAGTAAGAGCGGGAAAAGGAGCGGGGAGCTGTTTTTT.

This chain connects TRBV7-2 to TRBJ2-1; 14 nucleotides match TRBD2. J was trimmed by 7 bases and V by 4 bases; bases with no gene match: 9. Germline CDR1 SGHTA, CDR2 FQGNSA. This CDR3 has 17 amino acids. CDR3 sequence reads: CASSSLGLAGGWNEQFF. The CDR3, as DNA: TGTGCCAGCAGCTCCCTAGGACTAGCGGGAGGTTGGAATGAGCAGTTCTTC.

As concerns this clone: The DNA is left out, because the CDR3 cannot be placed on it with certainty; the CDR3 is given as TCRdb lists it. The J gene is TRBJ2-7, the V gene TRBV14; whether TRBD2, the table's D call, matches the DNA was not checked. The CDR3 contains 15 residues when both ends are counted. The V gene's germline CDR1 is SGHDN and CDR2 FVKESK. The CDR3 region is CASSPFFGLAGEQYF.

The chain employs TRBV7-2 and TRBJ2-5, with 8 bases lining up with TRBD2. CDR3 length: 15 residues. Germline assignment: CDR1 SGHTA and CDR2 FQGNSA. Trimming at V came to 2 bases and at J to 4 bases, leaving 6 bases not matched to a gene. Here the CDR3 reads CASSLYGRAGETQYF. CDR3 sequence (DNA): TGTGCCAGCAGCTTATACGGGAGGGCCGGAGAGACCCAGTACTTC. Based on the CDR3 plus reference TRBV7-2 and TRBJ2-5, the full variable domain is GAGVSQSPSNKVTEKGKDVELRCDPISGHTALYWYRQSLGQGLEFLIYFQGNSAPDKSGLPSDRFSAERTGGSVSTLTIQRTQQEDSAVYLCASSLYGRAGETQYFGPGTRLLVL.

V is TRBV4-1 and J is TRBJ2-3; 9 bases agree with TRBD1. The CDR3 covers 13 residues. Trimming cost V 4 bases and J 5 bases; bases outside gene matches: 1. CDR1 is MGHRA, CDR2 YSYEKL, per germline. CDR3 region: CASSLDRGDTQYF. CDR3 DNA: TGCGCCAGCAGCCTGGACAGGGGAGATACGCAGTATTTT.

This chain connects TRBV5-1 to TRBJ1-2, with 9 bases fitting TRBD1. From germline, CDR1 is SGHRS and CDR2 YFSETQ. This CDR3 is 14 amino acids long. V gave up 3 bases and J gave up 4 bases; unmatched junction bases: 4. The CDR3 DNA reads as TGCGCCAGCAGCTCGGACAGGGGAGCCTATGGCTACACCTTC. Translating it yields CASSSDRGAYGYTF.

The V call is TRBV4-2, the J call TRBJ1-1; TRBD1 matches 7 bases. V lost 0 bases and J lost 1; bases outside the gene matches: 5. CDR1 is LGHNA and CDR2 is YNFKEQ in the germline V gene. This CDR3 comprises 16 residues. This chain's CDR3 is CASSQEYGTENTEAFF. The DNA of the CDR3 is TGTGCCAGCAGCCAAGAGTACGGGACAGAGAACACTGAAGCTTTCTTT.

The rearrangement links TRBV23-1 to TRBJ2-7; TRBD1 agrees at 10 bases. TRBV23-1 is marked as an open reading frame, function uncertain. V gave up 5 bases and J gave up 1 base; unmatched junction bases: 14. This CDR3 has 18 residues. In DNA form, the CDR3 reads TGCGCCAGCAGTATCAAGCTTCCCGGGACAGGGGTTTCCTACGAGCAGTACTTC. Its protein product is CASSIKLPGTGVSYEQYF.

The chain joins TRBV7-2 to TRBJ2-1; 8 nucleotides align to TRBD2. Trimming removed 1 base from V and 6 bases from J; junction bases left unmatched: 11. The germline CDR1 and CDR2 sequences are SGHTA and FQGNSA. This CDR3 comprises 17 residues. CDR3 loop: CASSLGGAGRALNEQFF. CDR3 nucleotide sequence: TGTGCCAGCAGCTTAGGGGGAGCCGGGAGGGCCCTCAATGAGCAGTTCTTC. The full variable domain, in which reference TRBV7-2 and TRBJ2-1 provide the parts outside the CDR3, is GAGVSQSPSNKVTEKGKDVELRCDPISGHTALYWYRQSLGQGLEFLIYFQGNSAPDKSGLPSDRFSAERTGGSVSTLTIQRTQQEDSAVYLCASSLGGAGRALNEQFFGPGTRLTVL.

The chain is built from TRBV7-9 and TRBJ2-7; D possibly corresponds to TRBD2 (7 bases). Germline CDR1 reads SEHNR; CDR2 reads FQNEAQ (reference sequence). Trimming pared 5 bases from V and 3 bases from J, leaving 17 bases between. The CDR3 loop spans 15 amino acids. CDR3: CASSLSGTNFYEQYF. The CDR3 coding sequence is TGTGCCAGCAGCCTAAGCGGGACAAACTTCTACGAGCAGTACTTC.

The J gene is TRBJ1-2, the V gene TRBV10-3; 7 positions agree with TRBD1. This CDR3 is built from 14 residues. Per the germline V gene, CDR1 is ENHRY and CDR2 is SYGVKD. V was pared by 6 bases and J by 7 bases, with 11 bases of the junction left unmatched. CDR3 loop: CAIREGQVEGGYTF. CDR3 in DNA: TGTGCCATCAGGGAAGGACAGGTTGAAGGTGGCTACACCTTC.